The source of this T cell receptor (beta chain) is a study of T cell responses to AZD1222 COVID-19 vaccine. Findings of the study overall: Most donors were white British, females outnumbered males, and clonal diversity was possibly underestimated. Once two AZD1222 doses were given, Spike-specific TCR breadth and depth went up.

Trimming shortened V by 2 bases and J by 4 bases, and 14 bases separated the two germline ends. Germline values: CDR1 SGHDN, CDR2 FVKESK. This CDR3 spans 15 amino acids. Profiled with immunoSEQ multiplex PCR; TCRdb holds only in-frame clones, not every one. There are approximately 150,000 clones in the sample; roughly nine tenths occur only once, and about a tenth lies in the top ten. A note on this clone: Its antigen is unknown.

The V gene is TRBV14, the J gene TRBJ1-2; D unclear. The source material was peripheral blood, sampled 28 days after the second AZD1222 dose. The TCR was taken from an adult who received the AZD1222 COVID-19 vaccine. The CDR3 DNA is TGTGCCAGCAGCCAATTTCTTGGGCGACTCTATGGCTACACCTTC. As protein: CASSQFLGRLYGYTF.